This T cell receptor beta chain was captured in a study of control samples from healthy donors and cancer patients. Germline V gives CDR1 MNHEY, CDR2 SVGAGI. Trimming pared 0 bases from V and 6 bases from J, leaving 13 bases between. The CDR3 spans 15 residues. The repertoire was sequenced with immunoSEQ multiplex PCR; TCRdb's copy has only in-frame clones and lacks some. Among over 150,000 clones listed, approximately 94% were seen once. The chain has TRBV6-5 and TRBJ2-3, with D unresolved. Sequences were obtained from blood. This sequence was found in a woman younger than 30 in good health. The CDR3 DNA reads TGTGCCAGCAGTTACTCGAACGGAAATGTGGATACGCAGTATTTT. Encoded protein: CASSYSNGNVDTQYF.